In its sample, the clone carrying this T cell receptor beta chain was seen a few times. Its cognate antigen is unknown. TCRdb reprocessed the reads with MiXCR, giving one entry per CDR3 protein. The repertoire holds around 55,000 distinct CDR3 sequences, with around 18% as singletons. This record belongs to a study of T cell repertoires in cytomegalovirus infection. Overall study: HLA-B-restricted CMV epitopes that are well studied, plus recently identified HLA-C-restricted ones, were used by the study.

Findings of the study overall: Frequencies of public TCR beta families were cumulated, and this identified carriers of CMV plus the relevant HLA. The response measured ex vivo was dominated by TCR beta clonotypes (HLA-C-restricted and CMV-specific).

The V end lost 5 bases, the J end lost 6 bases, and 7 bases lay between the germline ends. The CDR3 is made up of 12 amino acids. CDR1 and CDR2 from the germline V gene are SEHNR and FQNEAQ (reference sequence). The receptor was derived from a human donor in good health (CMV status not recorded). Some clones in this sample may be carry-over from other donors' samples. The material was CD8+ T cells from cultured PBMCs, obtained from culture after CMV antigen stimulation. V gene TRBV7-9 combines with J gene TRBJ2-2; D is unresolved. As DNA, the CDR3 is TGTGCCAGCAGCCTGGGATCCGGGGAGCTGTTTTTT. This translates into CASSLGSGELFF.